This TCR beta chain was captured by sequencing in a study of molecular identifiers for immune sequencing clone quantification. One entry per CDR3 protein, called by TCRdb with MiXCR from the PCR reads. Here the sample spans under 85,000 distinct CDR3 sequences, 17% being singletons. Overall study findings and caveats: A shared barcode on identical TCR molecules could lead to underestimated sizes for highly expanded clones.

This CDR3 region has 13 residues. Germline CDR1 reads LNHDA; CDR2 reads SQIVND (reference sequence). Trimming removed 3 bases at V and 4 bases at J, with 9 bases between. A note on this clonotype: Its antigen is still unknown.

The sequenced material came from naive CD8+ T cells from blood, with Jurkat cell RNA spiked in. Specified subset: FACS-sorted CD8+CD4-CCR7+CD45RA+ naive T cells. The gene calls are TRBV19 and TRBJ1-2; D not certain. The TCR originated in a human donor in good health. Some libraries in this study had Jurkat cell RNA spiked in. The CDR3 region has the DNA TGTGCCAGTAGTATTGCGACTATCTATGGCTACACCTTC. This sequence encodes CASSIATIYGYTF.